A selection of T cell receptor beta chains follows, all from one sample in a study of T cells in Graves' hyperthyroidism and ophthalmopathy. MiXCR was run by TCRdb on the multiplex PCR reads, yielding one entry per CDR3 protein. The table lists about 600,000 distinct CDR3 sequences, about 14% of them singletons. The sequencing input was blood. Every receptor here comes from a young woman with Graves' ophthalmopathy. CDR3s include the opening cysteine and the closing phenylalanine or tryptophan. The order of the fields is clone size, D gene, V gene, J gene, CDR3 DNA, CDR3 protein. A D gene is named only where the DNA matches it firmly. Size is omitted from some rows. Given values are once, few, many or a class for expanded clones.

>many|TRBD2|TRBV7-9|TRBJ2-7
TGTGCCAGCCGCGCGGGGGGGGGGAGTTCCTACGAGCAGTACTTC
CASRAGGGSSYEQYF
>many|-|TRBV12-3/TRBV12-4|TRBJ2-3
TGTGCCAGCAAGGGGGGGCCTGCAGGGGACACAGATACGCAGTATTTT
CASKGGPAGDTDTQYF
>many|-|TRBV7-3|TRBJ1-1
TGTGCCAGCAGCTTAGTAAGGGAGACTGAAGCTTTCTTT
CASSLVRETEAFF
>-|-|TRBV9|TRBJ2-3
TGTGCCAGCAGCGTAGGGGGTTTTGGGACAGATACGCAGTATTTT
CASSVGGFGTDTQYF
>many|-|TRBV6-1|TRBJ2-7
TGTGCCAGCAGCCAGCCCGCGGGGCACGAGCAGTACTTC
CASSQPAGHEQYF
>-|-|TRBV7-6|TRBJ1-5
TGTGCCAGCAGCGCTTCAGGGAGGGAAAATCAGCCCCAGCATTTT
CASSASGRENQPQHF
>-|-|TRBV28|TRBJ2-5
TGTGCCAGCAGTCGCCGACAGTTACAAGAGACCCAGTACTTC
CASSRRQLQETQYF
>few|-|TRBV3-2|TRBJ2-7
TGTGCCAGCAGCCTCCGGGACAGGGACGACGAGCAGTACTTC
CASSLRDRDDEQYF
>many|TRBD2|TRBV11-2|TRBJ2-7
TGTGCCAGCAGCCGCGGGACTAGCCTTCCCTACGAGCAGTACTTC
CASSRGTSLPYEQYF
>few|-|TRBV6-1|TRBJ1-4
TGTGCCAGCAGTTGGGGAGGAACTAATGAAAAACTGTTTTTT
CASSWGGTNEKLFF
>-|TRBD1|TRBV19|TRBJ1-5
TGTGCTCACCCTTGCGGGACAGAGAATAGCAATCAGCCCCAGCATTTT
CAHPCGTENSNQPQHF
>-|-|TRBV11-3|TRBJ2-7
TGTGCCAGCAGCTTCCCGGGACCGGGCCGGTCCTACGAGCAGTACTTC
CASSFPGPGRSYEQYF
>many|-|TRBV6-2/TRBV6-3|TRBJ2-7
TGTGCCAGCAGTTACAGGTTGAGCTCCTACGAGCAGTACTTC
CASSYRLSSYEQYF
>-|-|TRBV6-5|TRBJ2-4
TGTGCCAGCAGTTTGACAAGCAAGAACATTCAGTACTTC
CASSLTSKNIQYF
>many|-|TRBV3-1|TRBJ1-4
TGTGCCAGCAGCCAAAGAGGAACTGAAAAACTGTTTTTT
CASSQRGTEKLFF
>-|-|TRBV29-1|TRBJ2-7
TGCAGCGTTGGATTCGGCGTGAGCTCCTACGAGCAGTACTTC
CSVGFGVSSYEQYF